One sample yielded the 20 T cell receptor beta chains listed below, sequenced in a study of tumor and adjacent non-tumor tissue in lung cancer. The library came from three nested PCR rounds adapted from ARM-PCR protocols. TCRdb re-derived calls from the multiplex PCR reads in MiXCR, one entry per CDR3 protein. The sample contains over 130,000 distinct CDR3 sequences, around two thirds of which appear only once. This sample's RNA came from whole unsorted tissue. The sequencing sample was made of lung tumor tissue. Receptors were obtained from a man between 60 and 70 years old with small cell lung cancer.

Remarks on this clonotype: Lacking the conserved final phenylalanine or tryptophan, this CDR3 likely reflects a read error. This chain uses TRBV6-5 with TRBJ1-2; 8 bases align to TRBD1. The CDR3 extends over 16 amino acids. CDR1 is MNHEY and CDR2 is SVGAGI in the germline V gene. V shed 10 bases, J shed 3 bases, and the junction held 16 bases outside the gene matches. The CDR3 DNA is TGTGCCACACTGCCGAGAGACAGGGGTCGCGACTATGGCTACACCTCC. Translating it yields CATLPRDRGRDYGYTS.

Ten or more counts support this clonotype. V and J are TRBV11-2 and TRBJ2-3; D is possibly TRBD1 (6 bases). The CDR3 loop spans 14 amino acids. CDR1 and CDR2 from the germline V gene are SGHAT and FQNNGV. Trimming cost V 0 bases and J 3 bases, with 7 bases left between them. The CDR3 here is CASSLDTGTDTQYF. CDR3 nucleotides: TGTGCCAGCAGCTTAGACACAGGGACAGATACGCAGTATTTT.

There are a few counts of this clonotype. CDR3 protein: CASNRHGTPYQETQYF. CDR3 in DNA: TGTGCCAGCAACCGACACGGGACCCCGTACCAAGAGACCCAGTACTTC. The chain couples TRBV6-2 or TRBV6-3 to TRBJ2-5; either TRBD1 or TRBD2 may supply D (5 bases each). The length of the CDR3 is 16 residues. Germline lookup yields CDR1 MNHEY and CDR2 SVGEGT. The ends were cut back, 7 bases at V and 0 bases at J, with 18 bases in the middle.

This clonotype has only a few counts. J is TRBJ2-3 and V is TRBV10-3, with TRBD2 matching 8 bases. This CDR3 has 14 residues. Germline CDR1 reads ENHRY; CDR2 reads SYGVKD. The J segment lost 2 bases and the V segment lost 10 bases, leaving 8 bases of the junction unmatched. The CDR3 sequence: CATREGAVTDTQYF. The CDR3 nucleotides are TGTGCCACCCGGGAGGGTGCCGTCACAGATACGCAGTATTTT.

This clonotype was counted ten times or more. This chain connects TRBV20-1 to TRBJ2-3; 9 nucleotides align to TRBD2. CDR1 is DFQATT, CDR2 SNEGSKA, per germline (reference sequence). J gave up 9 bases and V 0 bases, and 10 bases lay outside the gene matches. CDR3 length: 15 amino acids. CDR3 coding DNA: TGCAGTGCTAGAGACGGGGCTAGCGGGGTAAGAACGCAGTATTTT. Translation gives CSARDGASGVRTQYF.

The rearrangement joins TRBV11-1 to TRBJ2-2, with TRBD2 matching over 10 bases. The germline V gene encodes CDR1 SGHAT and CDR2 FQDESV (reference sequence). V lost 10 bases to trimming and J lost 7 bases; unmatched junction nucleotides: 12. The CDR3 length is 15 residues. The CDR3 reads CAISCTSGNIGELFF. In DNA form, the CDR3 reads TGTGCCATCAGTTGTACTAGCGGGAATATCGGGGAGCTGTTTTTT. The full variable domain, with the rest looked up from reference TRBV11-1 and TRBJ2-2, is EAEVAQSPRYKITEKSQAVAFWCDPISGHATLYWYRQILGQGPELLVQFQDESVVDDSQLPKDRFSAERLKGVDSTLKIQPAELGDSAMYLCAISCTSGNIGELFFGEGSRLTVL.

The genes are TRBV29-1 and TRBJ1-6, with TRBD1 matching 7 bases. The V gene's germline CDR1 is SQVTM and CDR2 ANQGSEA. Losses at the gene ends were 5 bases for V and 7 bases for J; bases not matched to a gene: 5. This CDR3 has 13 residues. CDR3 DNA sequence: TGCAGCGTTTCAGGGGGTCGGAATTCACCCCTCCACTTT. This sequence encodes CSVSGGRNSPLHF.

The rearrangement uses TRBV6-5 and TRBJ1-2; possible D gene TRBD1, 5 bases. Germline CDR1 and CDR2: MNHEY and SVGAGI. The CDR3 extends over 13 amino acids. V was pared by 4 bases and J by 4 bases, with 10 bases between. CDR3 bases: TGTGCCAGCAGTTTAGGGGTAGGCTATGGCTACACCTTC. Protein: CASSLGVGYGYTF.

The chain is built from TRBV12-3 or TRBV12-4 and TRBJ1-1, with TRBD1 matching over 9 bases. This CDR3 has 17 residues. Unmatched junction bases numbered 14, after V lost 6 bases and J lost 3 bases. The CDR3 loop is CASSSGTGQIRDTEAFF. The CDR3 nucleotides read TGTGCCAGCAGCTCCGGGACAGGGCAGATTCGTGACACTGAAGCTTTCTTT.

In this sample, this clonotype turned up a few times. A read error is possible here, since a much larger clone lies one base away. The chain joins TRBV7-9 to TRBJ1-2; D is possibly TRBD1 (5 bases). Deletions cut 7 bases from V and 12 bases from J, with 15 bases between. The CDR3 loop spans 11 amino acids. Germline loops: CDR1 SEHNR, CDR2 FQNEAQ (reference sequence). The CDR3 loop is CASIPGMGDTF. The CDR3 bases are TGTGCCAGCATCCCTGGCATGGGGGACACCTTC.

For this clonotype: This CDR3 fails to terminate in the conserved phenylalanine or tryptophan, so it likely reflects a read error. The chain uses TRBV6-5 and TRBJ2-7; 12 bases are a match to TRBD2. The CDR3 is made up of 15 amino acids. J gave up 6 bases and V 4 bases, and 7 bases lay outside the gene matches. Germline V gene data show CDR1 as MNHEY and CDR2 as SVGAGI. The CDR3 nucleotides read TGTGCCAGCAGTTTTACTAGCGGGAGGTTTTTCGAGCAGTACTTG. As protein: CASSFTSGRFFEQYL.

In its sample, this clonotype was seen many times. This chain connects TRBV5-6 to TRBJ2-2, with no clear D. CDR1 is SGHDT, CDR2 YYEEEE, per germline. This CDR3 is 13 amino acids long. V shed 6 bases and J shed 3 bases, with 9 bases lying between them. The CDR3 DNA is TGTGCCAGCAACATAGGGTACACCGGGGAGCTGTTTTTT. Its protein is CASNIGYTGELFF.

On this clonotype itself: This may be a read error, as it is one base from a much larger clone. The chain carries TRBV20-1 and TRBJ1-1, with D possibly TRBD1 on 5 matching bases. Trimming took off 4 bases at V and 7 bases at J, with 13 bases between the two ends. Germline values: CDR1 DFQATT, CDR2 SNEGSKA (reference sequence). There are 12 residues in the CDR3. The CDR3: CSAIRGGGEAFF. The CDR3 region has the DNA TGCAGTGCTATCCGTGGGGGAGGTGAAGCTTTCTTT.

As for this clonotype: One junction end disagrees with the germline gene, perhaps due to a read error. The chain uses TRBV29-1 and TRBJ2-3, with 14 positions matching TRBD2. The CDR3 totals 14 residues. The germline CDR1 and CDR2 sequences are SQVTM and ANQGSEA. CDR3 sequence: CSVGLAGGTHTQYF. CDR3 bases: TGCAGCGTAGGACTAGCGGGAGGCACACATACGCAGTATTTT.

Turning to this clonotype: A much larger clone lies one base from this, so it may be a read error. CDR3 nucleotide sequence: TGTGCCAGCAGCTTAACCCTAGCGGGGATTGATGAGCAGTTCTTC. This translates into CASSLTLAGIDEQFF. V is TRBV11-2 and J is TRBJ2-1; 9 nucleotides align to TRBD2. The CDR3 contains 15 residues. V lost 2 bases, J lost 8 bases, and 7 bases stayed unmatched. CDR1 SGHAT and CDR2 FQNNGV come from the germline V gene. Full variable domain (rest looked up from reference TRBV11-2 and TRBJ2-1): EAGVAQSPRYKIIEKRQSVAFWCNPISGHATLYWYQQILGQGPKLLIQFQNNGVVDDSQLPKDRFSAERLKGVDSTLKIQPAKLEDSAVYLCASSLTLAGIDEQFFGPGTRLTVL.

This clonotype was observed a handful of times. The chain links TRBV20-1 to TRBJ2-5, with 12 positions matching TRBD2. The germline gives CDR1 DFQATT, CDR2 SNEGSKA (reference sequence). Trimming at V came to 6 bases and at J to 2 bases, leaving 7 bases not matched to a gene. The CDR3 length is 15 residues. In DNA form, the CDR3 reads TGCAGTGCCACCGGGACTAGCGGGTATCAAGAGACCCAGTACTTC. Protein sequence: CSATGTSGYQETQYF.

In its sample, this clonotype was seen once. It may be a read error: a sequence one base away is much more abundant. The conserved phenylalanine or tryptophan is not found at the CDR3 terminus, so this likely reflects a read error. The chain employs TRBV20-1 and TRBJ2-3; no definite D call. Germline values: CDR1 DFQATT, CDR2 SNEGSKA (reference sequence). This CDR3 comprises 13 residues. Between the trimmed V and J ends, which lost 3 bases and 4 bases, there was a span of 11 bases. CDR3 sequence reads: CSASHRVADTQYL. In DNA, the CDR3 is TGCAGTGCTAGTCACCGGGTGGCAGATACGCAGTATTTG.

This clonotype occurred a few times. CDR3 DNA sequence: TGCGCCAGCAGCCTCGAGCCGACTAGCGGGAGTCATGAGCAGTTCTTC. This codes for CASSLEPTSGSHEQFF. This chain uses TRBV4-1 with TRBJ2-1; 12 nucleotides line up with TRBD2. Germline CDR1 MGHRA, CDR2 YSYEKL. Trimming removed 4 bases from V and 8 bases from J; junction bases left unmatched: 9. The CDR3 is 16 residues long.

Regarding this clonotype: This may be a read error: a much more frequent sequence differs by one nucleotide. The CDR3 spells CTSSSTNTGELFF. In DNA form, the CDR3 reads TGTACCAGCAGCTCCACTAACACCGGGGAGCTGTTTTTT. V gene TRBV11-2 combines with J gene TRBJ2-2; D not certain. Germline values: CDR1 SGHAT, CDR2 FQNNGV. CDR3 length equals 13 residues.

In the case of this clonotype: This CDR3 is missing its conserved last phenylalanine or tryptophan, likely due to a read error. J is TRBJ1-1 and V is TRBV11-2; D is perhaps TRBD1 (5 bases). Looked up from germline, CDR1 is SGHAT and CDR2 is FQNNGV. The CDR3 extends over 13 amino acids. The CDR3 region is CVSSLGRGVQAFL. CDR3 DNA sequence: TGTGTCAGCAGCTTAGGGCGGGGGGTACAAGCTTTCCTT.